The 5 T cell receptor beta chains presented below share a single source sample, sequenced in a study of metastatic and nonmetastatic thyroid tumors. All patients were untreated before thyroid surgery. Using MiXCR, TCRdb re-called clones from the PCR reads. Found here are 10,000 to 15,000 clones, under 30% of them singletons; the top ten hold approximately 21%. Input material: tumor tissue. These TCRs come from a female donor with papillary thyroid cancer or a benign thyroid nodule (not recorded which). Some clones in this sample may be carry-over from other donors' samples.

This clone was seen many times. The rearrangement links TRBV28 to TRBJ2-2, with D hard to call. The CDR3 runs to 16 residues. The V and J ends lost 5 bases and 2 bases respectively, with 15 bases between them. Germline CDR1 reads MDHEN; CDR2 reads SYDVKM. The CDR3 here is CASSNVDRLNTGELFF. In DNA, the CDR3 is TGTGCCAGCAGTAACGTCGATAGACTTAACACCGGGGAGCTGTTTTTT.

Sample share makes this clone medium-sized. This chain joins TRBV2 and TRBJ1-2, with D uncertain. Germline-derived CDR1 and CDR2 are SNHLY and FYNNEI. CDR3 length: 13 residues. The V end lost 3 bases, the J end lost 3 bases, and 8 bases lay between the germline ends. CDR3 bases: TGTGCCAGCAGTGACGAGGAGGACTATGGCTACACCTTC. Translating it yields CASSDEEDYGYTF.

This clone has more than one count but fewer than ten. The chain employs TRBV12-3 or TRBV12-4 and TRBJ2-1; 8 nucleotides line up with TRBD2. The CDR3 consists of 14 residues. V was pared by 7 bases and J by 7 bases, with 9 bases of the junction left unmatched. CDR3 nucleotide sequence: TGTGCCAGCAACCGGGGGAGCGGGAGAAATGAGCAGTTCTTC. Its protein product is CASNRGSGRNEQFF.

This clone was counted ten times or more. The V and J genes are TRBV30 and TRBJ2-4; perhaps TRBD2 as D (5 bases). CDR1 GTSNPN and CDR2 SVGIG come from the germline V gene (reference sequence). This CDR3 spans 12 amino acids. The V gene lost 8 bases and the J gene lost 3 bases, with 11 bases spanning the gap. The CDR3 DNA reads as TGTGCCGGAGGAATAGACAAAAACATTCAGTACTTC. Its translation: CAGGIDKNIQYF. The variable domain in full, with the rest retrieved from reference TRBV30 and TRBJ2-4, is SQTIHQWPATLVQPVGSPLSLECTVEGTSNPNLYWYRQAAGRGLQLLFYSVGIGQISSEVPQNLSASRPQDRQFILSSKKLLLSDSGFYLCAGGIDKNIQYFGAGTRLSVL.

This clone was observed at least ten times. A much more abundant neighbour one base away suggests this may be a read error. The sample has other DNA sequences that encode this CDR3 too. This sequence joins TRBV5-1 and TRBJ2-1; 12 nucleotides line up with TRBD2. From germline, CDR1 is SGHRS and CDR2 YFSETQ. The CDR3 consists of 15 residues. The CDR3 loop reads CASSQGLAGWGEQFF. The CDR3 DNA reads TGCGCTAGCAGCCAGGGACTAGCGGGCTGGGGTGAGCAGTTCTTC. Full variable domain (rest looked up from reference TRBV5-1 and TRBJ2-1): KAGVTQTPRYLIKTRGQQVTLSCSPISGHRSVSWYQQTPGQGLQFLFEYFSETQRNKGNFPGRFSGRQFSNSRSEMNVSTLELGDSALYLCASSQGLAGWGEQFFGPGTRLTVL.